This TCR beta chain appears in the sequencing data of a study of STAT5B mutations in CD4+ large granular lymphocyte leukemia. General study findings and limits: TRBV06-family usage was enriched in top patient clones (8/27) versus controls (2/35).

The germline V gene encodes CDR1 MDHEN and CDR2 SYDVKM. The germline V and J ends were trimmed by 1 base and 7 bases, with 11 bases remaining between them. CDR3 length equals 14 residues. The survey-level immunoSEQ assay was used. Libraries were prepared by immunoSEQ multiplex PCR; TCRdb keeps only in-frame clonotypes and omits some of them. The repertoire has about 27,000 clones, 74% of them found once; the top ten carry around 9.6%. About this clone itself: Its target is unknown.

This rearrangement joins TRBV28 to TRBJ2-1, with a possible D match to TRBD1 (7 bases). Sequenced sample: CD4+ T cells from blood buffy coats. The source is a human donor in good health. The CDR3 reads CASSLSSGGNEQFF. CDR3 in DNA: TGTGCCAGCAGTTTATCCTCAGGGGGGAATGAGCAGTTCTTC.